The present TCR beta chain was sequenced within a study of OX40 agonist ivuxolimab in advanced cancers. Study-level points and caveats: Fewer expanded clones were found on average in CD4+ than in CD8+ T cells.

Turning to this clone: Antigen unknown.

The table came from immunoSEQ multiplex PCR; TCRdb's copy has only in-frame clones and leaves some out. The sample holds some 28,000 clones; around 86% are singletons and the top ten take more than 25%. CDR1 is SEHNR and CDR2 is FQNEAQ in the germline V gene (reference sequence). This CDR3 comprises 16 residues. The V and J ends lost 1 base and 5 bases respectively, with 15 bases between them. The chain recombines TRBV7-9 with TRBJ2-1; TRBD2 is a possible D gene (7 bases). The sequence was collected from an adult with an advanced solid tumor such as melanoma, head and neck, liver or kidney cancer. The sequenced sample was CD4+ or CD8+ T cells sorted from blood, obtained in a trial of the OX40 agonist ivuxolimab. CDR3 amino acids: CASSLVAGASHNEQFF. As DNA, the CDR3 is TGTGCCAGCAGCTTAGTTGCGGGGGCCTCGCACAATGAGCAGTTCTTC.